A selection of T cell receptor beta chains follows, all from one sample in a study of OX40 agonist ivuxolimab in advanced cancers. Repertoires were generated with immunoSEQ multiplex PCR, while TCRdb's copy carries only in-frame clones and drops some. Here the sample spans some 40,000 clones, over 60% being singletons. This specimen was CD4+ or CD8+ T cells sorted from blood, taken in a trial of the OX40 agonist ivuxolimab. The receptors stem from an adult with an advanced solid tumor such as melanoma, head and neck, liver or kidney cancer. CDR3s include the opening cysteine and the closing phenylalanine or tryptophan. A D gene is named only where the DNA matches it firmly. Not all rows give a size; the values are once, few, many and, for expanded clones, a class.

CASSLQGASYEQYF,TGCGCCAGCAGCTTGCAGGGGGCCTCCTACGAGCAGTACTTC,-,TRBD1,TRBJ2-7,TRBV5-1
CASTGTGSYNEQFF,TGCGCCAGCACCGGGACAGGGAGCTACAATGAGCAGTTCTTC,-,TRBD1,TRBJ2-1,TRBV5-1
CSVDNRGLTDTQYF,TGCAGCGTTGATAACAGGGGGCTAACAGATACGCAGTATTTT,-,TRBD1,TRBJ2-3,TRBV29-1
CASSLAGPSNQPQHF,TGTGCCAGCAGCTTAGCGGGACCCAGCAATCAGCCCCAGCATTTT,-,-,TRBJ1-5,TRBV7-9
CASSGARIKLAGAANEQFF,TGTGCCAGCAGCGGCGCCCGGATAAAACTAGCGGGAGCAGCGAATGAGCAGTTCTTC,-,TRBD2,TRBJ2-1,TRBV7-2
CAIRSPGGTYEQYF,TGTGCCATCAGGTCCCCTGGGGGAACCTACGAGCAGTACTTC,-,-,TRBJ2-7,TRBV10-3
CASSQDRGFNTQYF,TGCGCCAGCAGCCAAGACCGAGGGTTCAATACGCAGTATTTT,once,-,TRBJ2-3,TRBV4-3
CASTGQMQETQYF,TGTGCCAGTACGGGACAGATGCAAGAGACCCAGTACTTC,-,TRBD1,TRBJ2-5,TRBV7-9
CASTISGHNEQFF,TGTGCCAGCACCATTAGCGGACACAATGAGCAGTTCTTC,-,-,TRBJ2-1,TRBV7-9
CASSDRDAQETQYF,TGTGCCAGTAGCGACCGGGACGCTCAAGAGACCCAGTACTTC,-,-,TRBJ2-5,TRBV19
CASSPSTGELFF,TGTGCCAGCAGCCCGTCTACCGGGGAGCTGTTTTTT,-,-,TRBJ2-2,TRBV7-7
CASSPPGQGSGNTIYF,TGTGCCAGCTCACCACCGGGACAGGGCTCTGGAAACACCATATATTTT,-,TRBD1,TRBJ1-3,TRBV18
CASSPGTLNGYTF,TGTGCCAGCTCACCGGGGACGCTTAATGGCTACACCTTC,-,-,TRBJ1-2,TRBV18
CASSPGTKTEAFF,TGTGCCAGCAGTCCCGGGACGAAAACTGAAGCTTTCTTT,-,-,TRBJ1-1,TRBV6-5
CASRREAGLPLHF,TGTGCCAGCAGGAGGGAGGCAGGGTTACCCCTCCACTTT,-,-,TRBJ1-6,TRBV2
CASSLGRVGGSQQFF,TGTGCCAGCAGCTTAGGGAGAGTAGGCGGGAGCCAGCAGTTCTTC,once,TRBD2,TRBJ2-1,TRBV7-2
CAWSGSQGSSEKLFF,TGTGCCTGGAGTGGATCTCAGGGAAGTAGTGAAAAACTGTTTTTT,-,-,TRBJ1-4,TRBV30
CASSLVGGETNREQYF,TGTGCCAGCAGCTTAGTGGGGGGAGAGACTAACCGCGAGCAGTACTTC,-,-,TRBJ2-7,TRBV7-9
CASSEAAGALAGKNTQYF,TGTGCCAGCAGTGAAGCCGCTGGTGCGCTAGCGGGAAAAAATACGCAGTATTTT,-,TRBD2,TRBJ2-3,TRBV6-1
CASSHGTDTQYF,TGCGCCAGCTCCCACGGCACAGATACGCAGTATTTT,few,-,TRBJ2-3,TRBV5-1
CASTEQGGSYEQYF,TGTGCCAGCACAGAACAGGGGGGATCCTACGAGCAGTACTTC,-,TRBD1,TRBJ2-7,TRBV7-9